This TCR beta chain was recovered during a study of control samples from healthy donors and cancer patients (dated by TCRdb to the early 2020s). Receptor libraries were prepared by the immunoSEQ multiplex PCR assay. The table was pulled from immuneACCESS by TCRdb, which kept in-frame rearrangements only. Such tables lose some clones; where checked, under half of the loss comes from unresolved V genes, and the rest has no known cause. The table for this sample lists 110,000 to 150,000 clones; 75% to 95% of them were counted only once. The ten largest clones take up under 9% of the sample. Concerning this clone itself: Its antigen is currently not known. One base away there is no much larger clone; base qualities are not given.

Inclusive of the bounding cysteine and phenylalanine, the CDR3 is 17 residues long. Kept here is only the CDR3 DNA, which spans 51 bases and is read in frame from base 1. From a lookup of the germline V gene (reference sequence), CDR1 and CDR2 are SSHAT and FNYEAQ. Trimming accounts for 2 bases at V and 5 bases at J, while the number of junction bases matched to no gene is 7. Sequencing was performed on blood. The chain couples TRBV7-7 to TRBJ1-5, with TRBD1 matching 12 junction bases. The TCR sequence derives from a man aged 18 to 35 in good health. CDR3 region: CASSLSRDRGPHQPQHF. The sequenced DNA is TGTGCCAGCAGCTTATCCCGGGACAGGGGGCCCCATCAGCCCCAGCATTTT. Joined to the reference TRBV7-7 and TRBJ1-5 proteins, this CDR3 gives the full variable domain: GAGVSQSPRYKVTKRGQDVTLRCDPISSHATLYWYQQALGQGPEFLTYFNYEAQPDKSGLPSDRFSAERPEGSISTLTIQRTEQRDSAMYRCASSLSRDRGPHQPQHFGDGTRLSIL.